The present T cell receptor (beta chain) was sequenced within a study of CD8 T cells in Susac syndrome (dated by TCRdb to about 2019). In terms of the full investigation: Whether CD8+ T cell activation and differentiation in Susac syndrome was antigen driven was tested using repertoire sequencing.

Peripheral blood CD8+ and CD4+ T cells from healthy donors, Susac syndrome patients and multiple sclerosis patients were profiled using high-throughput TCR beta sequencing. Treatment-naive patients with stable or active relapsing-remitting disease fulfilling revised McDonald criteria were used as multiple sclerosis controls. CD8+ TEMRA cells were enriched by FACS, while bulk CD8+ and CD4+ T cells were purified by magnetic negative isolation. Blood was collected in EDTA tubes and processed within 24 hours, with PBMCs isolated through density gradient centrifugation. PBMCs intended for TCR sequencing were cryopreserved in liquid nitrogen and were subsequently thawed in a 37 degrees C water bath. Purity of sorted or isolated CD4+, CD8+ and CD8+ TEMRA cells was at least 90%. Unmatched junction bases come to 15, with V trimmed by 5 bases and J by 4 bases. Spanning cysteine to phenylalanine, the CDR3 consists of 16 amino acids. Only the CDR3 portion is preserved as DNA: 48 bases, with reading frame beginning at the first base. CDR1 and CDR2 were assigned from the germline V gene (reference sequence) as GTSNPN and SVGIG.

RNA was extracted with the RNeasy kit and about 0.5 to 1 ug was reverse transcribed using random hexamers. TCR beta CDR3 regions were amplified with the immunoSEQ multiplex PCR assay covering 54 Vbeta and 13 Jbeta segments. To correct PCR amplification bias, a synthetic template baseline was used for both primer optimization and computational correction. The published analysis was carried out like this. Only productive sequences were kept, with reads annotated to V, D and J genes according to IMGT and analyzed in immunoSEQ Analyzer. Clonality was calculated as one minus the Shannon entropy normalized by log2 of the number of productive unique sequences. Public and private clones were assessed among the 100 most prevalent clones of each patient and control. Clones were defined as Susac-specific if absent from the healthy and MS cohorts, from some 1,000 published viral clones and from other ImmuneACCESS disease sequences. The raw public data were reprocessed by TCRdb itself: fastp quality trimming at Q25, MiXCR clonotype calling, in-frame beta chains only. Here each entry gathers all rows of one CDR3 protein and keeps the most common genes and DNA. These V and J calls originate from TCRdb's pipeline instead of the authors' own analysis. This sample comprises some 200,000 distinct CDR3 sequences, 90% to 95% of them detected only once. The ten largest make up about 0.096% of the sample.

About this clonotype: Its antigen is unknown. No base qualities exist here, and no much larger clone lies one base off it.

Overall results and qualifications from the work: The TCR sequencing and HLA analysis was acknowledged to have included a relatively small number of individuals.

This TCR derives from a human donor with multiple sclerosis. Recombination joined TRBV30 with TRBJ1-2, with TRBD1 identical over 8 junction bases. The specimen was CD4+ T cells from PBMCs. Here the CDR3 is given as CAWSSSAGGFGYGYTF. The nucleotide sequence is TGTGCCTGGTCCTCCTCCGCAGGGGGCTTCGGCTATGGCTACACCTTC.